This note documents a single TCR beta chain sequence. Its antigen is still unknown. This CDR3 comprises 14 residues. Germline-derived CDR1 and CDR2 are SGDLS and YYNGEE. Losses at the gene ends were 7 bases for V and 4 bases for J; bases not matched to a gene: 6. The data belong to a study of shared clonotypes between healthy human individuals. Naivety among CD8 cells was defined by CD45RO negativity and positive CCR7 selection, thereby excluding terminally differentiated effector memory CD45RA+ cells. Study results and caveats: Generation of non-shared clonotypes was less probable than generation of clonotypes shared by all four donors. Depth was large, yet rarefaction showed that sorted-subset sequencing was incomplete.

Deep was the level used in running the assay. Using immunoSEQ multiplex PCR, the repertoire was profiled, and TCRdb retains in-frame clones only, with some absent. The sample shows about 870,000 clones, roughly 92% of them seen only once. The chain has TRBV9 and TRBJ1-5; 9 nucleotides agree with TRBD1. The sample taken for sequencing was naive CD8+ T cells sorted from blood. The sequence derives from a man aged 30 to 45 in good health. This CDR3 reads CASGPGQGNQPQHF. Here the CDR3 DNA reads TGTGCCAGCGGTCCGGGACAGGGAAATCAGCCCCAGCATTTT.